This is a list of T cell receptor beta chains from one sample in a study of graft-versus-host responses after intestinal transplantation. Here immunoSEQ multiplex PCR was the method, and the copy in TCRdb shows in-frame clones only, minus some. The profile shows under 9,500 clones, 33% of them singletons. The sample in question was alloreactive CD8+ T cells from a mixed lymphocyte reaction culture, obtained before transplantation. The receptors stem from a human patient who was an organ donor for intestinal transplantation. CDR3s include the opening cysteine and the closing phenylalanine or tryptophan. A D gene is named only where the DNA matches it firmly. Part of the rows lack a size; the others show once, few, many or a class for expanded clones.

j_gene	d_gene	abundance	v_gene	CDR3nt	CDR3aa
TRBJ2-1	TRBD2	medium-sized	TRBV4-1	TGCGCCAGCAGCCATGTACTAGCGGGGGATTACAATGAGCAGTTCTTC	CASSHVLAGDYNEQFF
TRBJ2-7	TRBD2	once	TRBV19	TGTGCCAGTAGTATAGGGACTAGCGGACCGTTTGGGGACTACGAGCAGTACTTC	CASSIGTSGPFGDYEQYF
TRBJ2-1	TRBD2	-	TRBV10-3	TGTGCCACCGGCATCGGGACTAGCGGTTACAATGAGCAGTTCTTC	CATGIGTSGYNEQFF
TRBJ1-2	TRBD1	-	TRBV6-4	TGTGCCAGCAGTGACAGTTGGGAAGCCATACAGGGGAATGGCTACACCTTC	CASSDSWEAIQGNGYTF
TRBJ2-4	-	-	TRBV5-5	TGTGCCAGCAGCTTGGTTCTGTATGTCAAAAACATTCAGTACTTC	CASSLVLYVKNIQYF
TRBJ1-2	-	few	TRBV27	TGTGCCAGCAGTAATACAGGGCATTCTGGCTACACCTTC	CASSNTGHSGYTF
TRBJ1-2	TRBD1	-	TRBV5-8	TGTGCCAGCAGCTTGGGACAGGGACTGGGCTACACCTTC	CASSLGQGLGYTF
TRBJ2-5	TRBD2	-	TRBV10-3	TGTGCCACCTGCCTACTAGCGGGGGGAATCCAGTACTTC	CATCLLAGGIQYF
TRBJ2-7	-	few	TRBV21-1	TGTGCCAGCAGCAACGCTCCGGGGGGGCTCTACGAGCAGTACTTC	CASSNAPGGLYEQYF
TRBJ2-7	TRBD1	-	TRBV5-1	TGCGCCAGCAGCTTATCCCCGATCGACAGGGGAATCTACGAGCAGTACTTC	CASSLSPIDRGIYEQYF
TRBJ2-7	TRBD1	-	TRBV7-9	TGTGCCAGCAGCTCCACTAGACAGGGTCTGGGCTACGAGCAGTACTTC	CASSSTRQGLGYEQYF
TRBJ2-6	TRBD2	medium-sized	TRBV19	TGTGCCAGTAGTTTATGGACTAGCGGGGACTCTGGGGCCAACGTCCTGACTTTC	CASSLWTSGDSGANVLTF
TRBJ1-6	-	-	TRBV19	TGTGCCAGTAGTCCAGGTTCGAGTAATTCACCCCTCCACTTT	CASSPGSSNSPLHF
TRBJ1-1	-	few	TRBV29-1	TGCAGCGTTGTGGGGGCGGATATGAACACTGAAGCTTTCTTT	CSVVGADMNTEAFF
TRBJ1-2	TRBD1	-	TRBV19	TGTGCCAGTTCCGATGGGGACAGGAACTATGGCTACACCTTC	CASSDGDRNYGYTF
TRBJ1-2	-	-	TRBV25-1	TGTGCCAGCAGTGATCCACGACGGGGGGGGTATGGCTACACCTTC	CASSDPRRGGYGYTF
TRBJ1-1	-	medium-sized	TRBV6-5	TGTGCCAGCAGTTACACAGGGTCAACCGGGAACACTGAAGCTTTCTTT	CASSYTGSTGNTEAFF
TRBJ2-7	-	-	TRBV5-5	TGTGCCAGCAGCCAAGAGGTAGCAAGCTACGAGCAGTACTTC	CASSQEVASYEQYF